This note documents a single TCR beta chain sequence. TCRdb's copy holds only in-frame clones and misses some; the assay was immunoSEQ multiplex PCR. This table holds about 70,000 clones, more than 70% found once. This entry belongs to a study of control samples from healthy donors and cancer patients. The sequence was obtained from a woman aged 50 to 60 with head and neck cancer. Material for sequencing was PBMCs.

The CDR3 protein is CASSLGPTGPYEQYF. The DNA of the CDR3 is TGTGCCAGCAGCTTGGGGCCGACAGGCCCCTACGAGCAGTACTTC. V usage is TRBV5-6 and J usage is TRBJ2-7; possibly TRBD1 for D (6 bases). Germline CDR1 and CDR2: SGHDT and YYEEEE. V dropped 0 bases and J dropped 2 bases, with 12 bases sitting between them. The CDR3 is 15 amino acids.